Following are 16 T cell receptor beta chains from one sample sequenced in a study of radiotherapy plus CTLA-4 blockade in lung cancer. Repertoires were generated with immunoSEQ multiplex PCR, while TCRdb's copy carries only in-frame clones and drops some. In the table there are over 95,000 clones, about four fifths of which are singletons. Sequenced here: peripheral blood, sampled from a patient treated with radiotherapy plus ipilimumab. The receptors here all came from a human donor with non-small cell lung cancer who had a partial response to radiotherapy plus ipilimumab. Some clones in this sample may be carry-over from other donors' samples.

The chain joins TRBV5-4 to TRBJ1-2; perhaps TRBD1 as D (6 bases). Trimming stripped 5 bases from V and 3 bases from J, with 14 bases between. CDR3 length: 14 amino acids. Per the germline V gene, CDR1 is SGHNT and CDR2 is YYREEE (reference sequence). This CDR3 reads CASRMGGLDYGYTF. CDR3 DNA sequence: TGTGCCAGCAGGATGGGGGGGCTAGACTATGGCTACACCTTC.

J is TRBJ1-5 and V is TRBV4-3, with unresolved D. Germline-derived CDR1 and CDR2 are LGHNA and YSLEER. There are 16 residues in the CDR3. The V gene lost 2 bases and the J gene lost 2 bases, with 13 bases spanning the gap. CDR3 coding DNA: TGCGCCAGCAGCCAAACGCGGCCTCCCGGCAATCAGCCCCAGCATTTT. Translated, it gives CASSQTRPPGNQPQHF.

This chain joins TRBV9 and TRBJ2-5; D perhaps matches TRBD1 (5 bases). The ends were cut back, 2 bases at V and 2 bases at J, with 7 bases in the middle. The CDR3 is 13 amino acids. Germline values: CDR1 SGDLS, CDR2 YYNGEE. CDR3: CASSVSGQETQYF. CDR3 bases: TGTGCCAGCAGCGTGTCAGGGCAAGAGACCCAGTACTTC.

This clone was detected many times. The CDR3 bases are TGTGCCAGCAGCGTGCCACAGGGTAGGAGTGGCTACACCTTC. Its protein is CASSVPQGRSGYTF. The chain employs TRBV5-6 and TRBJ1-2, with a weak D call TRBD1 (6 bases). Germline CDR1 is SGHDT and CDR2 is YYEEEE. The V end lost 4 bases, the J end lost 7 bases, and 17 bases lay between the germline ends. This CDR3 contains 14 residues.

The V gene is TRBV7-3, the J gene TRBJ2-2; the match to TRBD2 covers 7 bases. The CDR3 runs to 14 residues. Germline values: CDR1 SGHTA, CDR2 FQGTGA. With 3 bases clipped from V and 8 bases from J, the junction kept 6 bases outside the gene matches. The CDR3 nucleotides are TGTGCCAGCAGCTTCGGCGGGAGTGGGGGGGAGCTGTTTTTT. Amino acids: CASSFGGSGGELFF.

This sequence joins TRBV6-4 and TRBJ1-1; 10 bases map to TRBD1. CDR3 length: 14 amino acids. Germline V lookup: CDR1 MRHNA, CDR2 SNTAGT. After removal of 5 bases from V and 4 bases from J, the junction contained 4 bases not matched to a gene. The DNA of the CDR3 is TGTGCCAGCAGTCCGGGACAGGGGCTCACTGAAGCTTTCTTT. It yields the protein CASSPGQGLTEAFF.

Written as DNA, the CDR3 is TGTGCCAGCAGCTTACAGTCCTACGAGCAGTACTTC. Translation gives CASSLQSYEQYF. The chain couples TRBV7-2 to TRBJ2-7; D unclear. V dropped 2 bases and J dropped 1 base, with 3 bases sitting between them. CDR3 length equals 12 residues. Germline V gene lookup returns CDR1 SGHTA and CDR2 FQGNSA.

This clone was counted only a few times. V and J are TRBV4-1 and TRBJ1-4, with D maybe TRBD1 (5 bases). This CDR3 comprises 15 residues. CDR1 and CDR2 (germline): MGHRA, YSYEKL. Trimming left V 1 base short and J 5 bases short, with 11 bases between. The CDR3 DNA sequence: TGCGCCAGCAGCCAAGGGGCAAGGGGCAATGAAAAACTGTTTTTT. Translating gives CASSQGARGNEKLFF.

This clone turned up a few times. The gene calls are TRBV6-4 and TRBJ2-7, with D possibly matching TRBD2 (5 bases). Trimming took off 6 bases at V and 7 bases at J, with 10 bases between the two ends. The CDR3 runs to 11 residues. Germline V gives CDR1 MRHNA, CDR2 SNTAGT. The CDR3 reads CASREGEEQYF. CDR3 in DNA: TGTGCCAGCAGAGAGGGAGAAGAGCAGTACTTC.

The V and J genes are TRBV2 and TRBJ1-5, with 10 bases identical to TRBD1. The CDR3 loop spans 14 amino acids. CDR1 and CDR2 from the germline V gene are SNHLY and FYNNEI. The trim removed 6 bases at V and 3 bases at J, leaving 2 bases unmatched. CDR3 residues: CASSGTGDNQPQHF. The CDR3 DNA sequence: TGTGCCAGCAGCGGGACAGGGGACAATCAGCCCCAGCATTTT.

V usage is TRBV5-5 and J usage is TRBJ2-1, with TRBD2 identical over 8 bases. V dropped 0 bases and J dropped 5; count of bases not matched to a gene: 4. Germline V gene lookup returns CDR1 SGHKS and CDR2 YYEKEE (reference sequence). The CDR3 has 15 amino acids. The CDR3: CASSLERTSHNEQFF. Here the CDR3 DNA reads TGTGCCAGCAGCTTGGAGCGGACTAGCCACAATGAGCAGTTCTTC.

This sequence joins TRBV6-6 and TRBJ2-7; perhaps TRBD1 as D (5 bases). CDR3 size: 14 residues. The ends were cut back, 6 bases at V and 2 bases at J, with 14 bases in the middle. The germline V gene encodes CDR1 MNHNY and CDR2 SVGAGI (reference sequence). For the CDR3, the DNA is TGTGCCAGCAGGGAAACAGGTCTGACCTACGAGCAGTACTTC. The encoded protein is CASRETGLTYEQYF.

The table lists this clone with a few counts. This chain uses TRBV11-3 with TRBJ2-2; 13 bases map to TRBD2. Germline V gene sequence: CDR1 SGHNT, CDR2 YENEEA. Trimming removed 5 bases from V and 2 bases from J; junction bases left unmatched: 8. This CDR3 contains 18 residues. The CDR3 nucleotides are TGTGCCAGCAGCCCCGGCGGACTAGCGGGAGAAAACACCGGGGAGCTGTTTTTT. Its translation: CASSPGGLAGENTGELFF.

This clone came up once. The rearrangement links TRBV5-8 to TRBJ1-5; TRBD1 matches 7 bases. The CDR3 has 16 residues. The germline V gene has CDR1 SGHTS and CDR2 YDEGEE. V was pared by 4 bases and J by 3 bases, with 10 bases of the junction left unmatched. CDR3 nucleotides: TGTGCCAGCAGCCGGGGACAGTCAAGAGTCAATCAGCCCCAGCATTTT. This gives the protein CASSRGQSRVNQPQHF. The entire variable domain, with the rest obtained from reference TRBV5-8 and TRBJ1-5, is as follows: EAGVTQSPTHLIKTRGQQATLRCSPISGHTSVYWYQQALGLGLQFLLWYDEGEERNRGNFPPRFSGRQFPNYSSELNVNALELEDSALYLCASSRGQSRVNQPQHFGDGTRLSIL.

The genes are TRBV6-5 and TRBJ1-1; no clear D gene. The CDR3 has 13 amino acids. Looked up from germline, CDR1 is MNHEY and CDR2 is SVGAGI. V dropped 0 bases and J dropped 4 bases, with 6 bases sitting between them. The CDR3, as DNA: TGTGCCAGCAGTTACTCCTCCCTCACTGAAGCTTTCTTT. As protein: CASSYSSLTEAFF.

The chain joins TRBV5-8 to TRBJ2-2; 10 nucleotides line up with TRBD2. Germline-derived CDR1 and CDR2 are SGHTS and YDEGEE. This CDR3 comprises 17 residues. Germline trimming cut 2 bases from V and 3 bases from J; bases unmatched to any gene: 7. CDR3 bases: TGTGCCAGCAGCTTTGTGCTAGCGGGAGATCACACCGGGGAGCTGTTTTTT. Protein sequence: CASSFVLAGDHTGELFF. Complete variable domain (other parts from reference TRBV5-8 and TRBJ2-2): EAGVTQSPTHLIKTRGQQATLRCSPISGHTSVYWYQQALGLGLQFLLWYDEGEERNRGNFPPRFSGRQFPNYSSELNVNALELEDSALYLCASSFVLAGDHTGELFFGEGSRLTVL.